The clone carrying this T cell receptor beta chain was observed a single time. Its matching antigen is unknown. One end of the junction fails to match germline, which may point to a read error. This record comes from a study of T cells in Graves' hyperthyroidism and ophthalmopathy. General study findings and limits: Ophthalmopathy was predicted by the model a median of approximately 6.6 months ahead of onset.

Ophthalmopathy patients showed a Clinical Activity Score of at least 3, NOSPECS grade of at least 4 and duration under 3 months. Each 10 ml fresh peripheral blood draw supplied the PBMCs. Germline V lookup: CDR1 ENHRY, CDR2 SYGVKD. The CDR3 extends over 15 amino acids. RNA transcripts yielded amplified TCR beta CDR3 regions. The primer set for the first-round RT-PCR of the TCR CDR3 was HTBI. One entry per CDR3 protein, called by TCRdb with MiXCR from the multiplex PCR reads. Of 600,000 to 650,000 distinct CDR3 sequences in the sample, less than 25% are singletons; the top ten hold over 30%. Sequenced material: blood. The TCR comes from a man aged 30 to 45 with Graves' ophthalmopathy. The rearrangement joins TRBV10-3 to TRBJ2-3; D is perhaps TRBD1 or TRBD2 (6 bases each). CDR3 DNA: TGTGCCATCAGTGAGTTAGGGGGGAGCAGAGATACGCAGTATTTT. Its translation: CAISELGGSRDTQYF.